These 21 T cell receptor beta chains share one sample of origin, sequenced in a study of cytomegalovirus exposure and HLA in healthy donors. PCR employed 60 Vbeta and 13 Jbeta primers. Sequenced by immunoSEQ multiplex PCR; TCRdb stores in-frame clones only, minus some. The data hold about 98,000 clones, with approximately 79% observed a single time. Sequenced: PBMCs. The source is a male donor in good health and CMV-seronegative.

The V gene is TRBV28, the J gene TRBJ2-1; 7 positions agree with TRBD2. V dropped 8 bases and J dropped 5; count of bases not matched to a gene: 6. The V gene's germline CDR1 is MDHEN and CDR2 SYDVKM. The CDR3 runs to 13 residues. This chain's CDR3 is CASRRLANNEQFF. CDR3 DNA sequence: TGTGCCAGCCGAAGACTAGCAAACAATGAGCAGTTCTTC.

The chain links TRBV9 to TRBJ1-2; 12 bases are shared with TRBD1. Germline CDR1 is SGDLS and CDR2 is YYNGEE. The CDR3 totals 15 residues. Trimming at V came to 0 bases and at J to 6 bases, leaving 3 bases not matched to a gene. The CDR3 sequence is CASSVVGQGAHGYTF. The DNA of the CDR3 is TGTGCCAGCAGCGTAGTGGGACAGGGGGCTCATGGCTACACCTTC.

The chain couples TRBV7-6 to TRBJ1-2; unclear D gene. The germline V gene encodes CDR1 SGHVS and CDR2 FNYEAQ. The CDR3 consists of 15 residues. Trimming stripped 5 bases from V and 5 bases from J, with 18 bases between. CDR3 in amino acids: CASSLRPGIEYGYTF. As DNA, the CDR3 is TGTGCCAGCAGCCTACGCCCGGGGATTGAGTATGGCTACACCTTC.

This clone was seen a few times. The chain has TRBV19 and TRBJ1-5; 7 bases match TRBD1. Trimming cost V 5 bases and J 2 bases; bases outside gene matches: 6. The CDR3 runs to 15 residues. CDR1 and CDR2 from the germline V gene are LNHDA and SQIVND (reference sequence). This chain's CDR3 is CASSGGQGGNQPQHF. CDR3 DNA sequence: TGTGCCAGTAGTGGGGGTCAGGGGGGCAATCAGCCCCAGCATTTT. Together with reference TRBV19 and TRBJ1-5, the CDR3 gives the full variable domain: DGGITQSPKYLFRKEGQNVTLSCEQNLNHDAMYWYRQDPGQGLRLIYYSQIVNDFQKGDIAEGYSVSREKKESFPLTVTSAQKNPTAFYLCASSGGQGGNQPQHFGDGTRLSIL.

V and J are TRBV11-2 and TRBJ2-3, with D perhaps TRBD2 (5 bases). Between the trimmed V and J ends, which lost 2 bases and 7 bases, there was a span of 16 bases. The CDR3 has 15 residues. Germline V lookup: CDR1 SGHAT, CDR2 FQNNGV. The CDR3 reads CASSLWVGMINTQYF. The CDR3 DNA reads TGTGCCAGCAGCTTATGGGTCGGGATGATAAATACGCAGTATTTT. Using reference TRBV11-2 and TRBJ2-3 for the parts outside the CDR3, the full variable domain is EAGVAQSPRYKIIEKRQSVAFWCNPISGHATLYWYQQILGQGPKLLIQFQNNGVVDDSQLPKDRFSAERLKGVDSTLKIQPAKLEDSAVYLCASSLWVGMINTQYFGPGTRLTVL.

This clone has a single count. The chain couples TRBV7-6 to TRBJ2-7; D not resolved. Per the germline V gene, CDR1 is SGHVS and CDR2 is FNYEAQ. This CDR3 has 13 residues. The ends were cut back, 1 base at V and 3 bases at J, with 7 bases in the middle. The CDR3: CASSLGQDYEQYF. In nucleotides, the CDR3 is TGTGCCAGCAGCTTAGGCCAGGACTACGAGCAGTACTTC.

This clone was observed once. A read error may account for a junction end that differs from germline. The V and J genes are TRBV4-2 and TRBJ2-7, with 10 bases aligning to TRBD2. This CDR3 is built from 17 residues. Germline values: CDR1 LGHNA, CDR2 YNFKEQ. CDR3 DNA sequence: TGTGCCAGCAGCCAAGATTTAGCGGGAGGAAGGAACTACCAGCAGTACTTC. It is translated as CASSQDLAGGRNYQQYF.

Details on this clone: The same CDR3 also results from other DNA sequences found in this sample. The CDR3 loop reads CASSYDSSYEQYF. CDR3 sequence (DNA): TGTGCCAGCAGTTACGATAGTTCCTACGAGCAGTACTTC. The V gene is TRBV6-5, the J gene TRBJ2-7; no clear D. Germline CDR1 reads MNHEY; CDR2 reads SVGAGI. Between the trimmed V and J ends, which lost 2 bases and 1 base, there was a span of 6 bases. The CDR3 is 13 amino acids.

The V and J genes are TRBV4-1 and TRBJ1-1, with 7 positions matching TRBD1. J was trimmed by 7 bases and V by 3 bases; bases with no gene match: 5. CDR1 and CDR2 from the germline V gene are MGHRA and YSYEKL. This CDR3 is 13 amino acids long. In DNA form, the CDR3 reads TGCGCCAGCAGCCAGGAGAGGGGGCTTGAAGCTTTCTTT. This gives the protein CASSQERGLEAFF.

The V and J genes are TRBV7-2 and TRBJ1-2; tentatively, D is TRBD1 (5 bases). V lost 0 bases to trimming and J lost 7 bases, with 12 bases between them. The CDR3 consists of 14 residues. Germline V CDR1 and CDR2: SGHTA, FQGNSA. The CDR3 is CASSLAGRASGYTF. The CDR3 nucleotides read TGTGCCAGCAGCTTAGCGGGCAGGGCAAGTGGCTACACCTTC.

This chain joins TRBV5-1 and TRBJ2-5; the D is unclear. Trimming left V 0 bases short and J 3 bases short, with 9 bases between. This CDR3 is 14 amino acids long. Germline values: CDR1 SGHRS, CDR2 YFSETQ. CDR3 coding DNA: TGCGCCAGCAGCTTGGGGGCAATTAAAGAGACCCAGTACTTC. It is translated as CASSLGAIKETQYF.

The chain combines TRBV19 with TRBJ2-2, with a tentative D call TRBD1 (6 bases). The CDR3 runs to 15 residues. In germline, CDR1 is LNHDA, CDR2 SQIVND (reference sequence). Trimming took off 10 bases at V and 6 bases at J, with 21 bases between the two ends. The CDR3 nucleotides are TGTGCCACCGAAACGTCCCGGGACATATCCGGGGAGCTGTTTTTT. Translated, it gives CATETSRDISGELFF.

This chain connects TRBV5-4 to TRBJ2-7; 9 bases map to TRBD1. This CDR3 region has 14 residues. The J segment lost 3 bases and the V segment lost 4 bases, leaving 5 bases of the junction unmatched. CDR1 and CDR2 from the germline V gene are SGHNT and YYREEE (reference sequence). CDR3 in amino acids: CASSVGQGRYEQYF. The CDR3 DNA follows: TGTGCCAGCAGCGTGGGACAGGGTCGCTACGAGCAGTACTTC.

The chain is built from TRBV10-1 and TRBJ2-7; D possibly corresponds to TRBD1 (6 bases). Trimming cost V 8 bases and J 6 bases, with 17 bases left between them. From germline, CDR1 is WNHNN and CDR2 SYGVQD (reference sequence). The CDR3 totals 13 residues. The CDR3 DNA is TGCGCCAGCCCCAGGGGAAGTTGGTTCGAGCAGTACTTC. It encodes CASPRGSWFEQYF.

This clone was counted between two and nine times. V is TRBV27 and J is TRBJ1-5; 9 nucleotides align to TRBD1. Trimming at V came to 3 bases and at J to 6 bases, leaving 12 bases not matched to a gene. Per germline, CDR1 MNHEY and CDR2 SMNVEV (reference sequence). CDR3 length: 17 residues. Written as DNA, the CDR3 is TGTGCCAGCAGTTTCCTGCAGGGACAGGGTGTAGGTCAGCCCCAGCATTTT. Translation gives CASSFLQGQGVGQPQHF.

The rearrangement links TRBV5-4 to TRBJ1-4; TRBD1 is a possible D gene (6 bases). The germline gives CDR1 SGHNT, CDR2 YYREEE (reference sequence). The CDR3 is 15 amino acids. The V gene lost 4 bases and the J gene lost 0 bases, with 10 bases spanning the gap. The DNA for the CDR3 is TGTGCCAGCAGCATGGGACACGCAACTAATGAAAAACTGTTTTTT. The encoded protein is CASSMGHATNEKLFF.

The chain employs TRBV6-5 and TRBJ2-2, with no clear D. The CDR3 sequence is 15 residues long. Trimming took 5 bases from V and 3 from J, leaving 13 bases between them. Germline V gene data show CDR1 as MNHEY and CDR2 as SVGAGI. In DNA form, the CDR3 reads TGTGCCAGCAGTCTCCTGAGTCCCGACACCGGGGAGCTGTTTTTT. It translates to CASSLLSPDTGELFF.

This chain joins TRBV7-2 and TRBJ1-6; D is unresolved. The CDR3 has 14 amino acids. The germline V and J ends were trimmed by 1 base and 8 bases, with 9 bases remaining between them. Germline V gene sequence: CDR1 SGHTA, CDR2 FQGNSA. This chain's CDR3 is CASSLGRRDSPLHF. CDR3 DNA: TGTGCCAGCAGCTTAGGCAGGCGGGATTCACCCCTCCACTTT.

J is TRBJ2-2 and V is TRBV19; D might be TRBD2 (6 bases). The length of the CDR3 is 15 residues. Per the germline V gene, CDR1 is LNHDA and CDR2 is SQIVND (reference sequence). V lost 3 bases and J lost 3, with 11 bases in between. CDR3 in amino acids: CASSMGSGYTGELFF. DNA of the CDR3: TGTGCCAGTAGTATGGGTAGCGGATACACCGGGGAGCTGTTTTTT.

In this sample, this clone turned up a few times. This chain joins TRBV10-2 and TRBJ2-2, with TRBD1 identical over 7 bases. Losses at the gene ends were 7 bases for V and 5 bases for J; bases not matched to a gene: 10. Germline V gene lookup returns CDR1 WSHSY and CDR2 SAAADI. This CDR3 has 15 amino acids. The CDR3 sequence: CASKYRGPTTGELFF. The CDR3 region has the DNA TGCGCCAGCAAGTACAGGGGTCCTACGACCGGGGAGCTGTTTTTT.

This clone was detected only a few times. V and J are TRBV10-2 and TRBJ2-5, with 9 positions matching TRBD1. CDR3 length equals 16 residues. Per the germline V gene, CDR1 is WSHSY and CDR2 is SAAADI. J was trimmed by 1 base and V by 2 bases; bases with no gene match: 5. CDR3 sequence (DNA): TGCGCCAGCAGTGAGGGGACAGGGTCCTTCCAAGAGACCCAGTACTTC. Translation gives CASSEGTGSFQETQYF.